Sequencing of this T cell receptor beta chain was carried out in a study of T cell responses to AZD1222 COVID-19 vaccine. This CDR3 is 15 amino acids long. Germline values: CDR1 ENHRY, CDR2 SYGVKD. V shed 2 bases, J shed 5 bases, and the junction held 6 bases outside the gene matches. Only in-frame clones appear in the TCRdb table, and some are missing; sequencing was by immunoSEQ multiplex PCR. The profile shows about 110,000 clones, approximately 90% of them singletons. Study observations and caveats: Researchers took repertoire samples only after the peak T cell response had come.

Concerning this clone: Antigen unknown.

The chain joins TRBV10-3 to TRBJ2-3; 8 positions match TRBD2. This sample comprised peripheral blood, obtained 28 days after the second AZD1222 dose. The sequence was collected from an adult who received the AZD1222 COVID-19 vaccine. CDR3 loop: CAISEMREARDTQYF. The DNA for the CDR3 is TGTGCCATCAGTGAGATGCGGGAGGCCAGAGATACGCAGTATTTT.